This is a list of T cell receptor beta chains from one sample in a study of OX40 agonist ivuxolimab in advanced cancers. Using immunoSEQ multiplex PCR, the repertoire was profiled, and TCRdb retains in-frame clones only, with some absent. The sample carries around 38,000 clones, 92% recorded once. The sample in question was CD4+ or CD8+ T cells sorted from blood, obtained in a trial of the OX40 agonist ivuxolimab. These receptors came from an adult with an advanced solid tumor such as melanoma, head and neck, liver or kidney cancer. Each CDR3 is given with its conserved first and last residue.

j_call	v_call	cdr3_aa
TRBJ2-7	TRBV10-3	CAISDSGIKNEQYF
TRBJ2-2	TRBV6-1	CATTLGTGGTGELFF
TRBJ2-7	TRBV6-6	CASSYSSGSYEQYF
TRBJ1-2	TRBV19	CASSIGPRQNRTLLDGYTF
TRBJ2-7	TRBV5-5	CASSFGQRFSYEQYF
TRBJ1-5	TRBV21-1	CASSPKVVPGGSQPQHF
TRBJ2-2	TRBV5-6	CASSLDWNTGELFF
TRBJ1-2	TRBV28	CASSGQSWGYTF
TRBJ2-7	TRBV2	CASRPGLGKYEQYF
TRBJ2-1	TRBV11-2	CASSPRGSLSYNEQFF